This TCR beta chain was identified during a study of OX40 agonist ivuxolimab in advanced cancers. A note on the overall study: Ivuxolimab was an agonistic, fully human IgG2 monoclonal antibody directed against OX40 (CD134), a costimulatory receptor. In the dose-escalation cohort, 75% to 90% of patients were male, and the mean age was 60 years with a range of roughly 23 to 79. Patients were allowed to have had prior anti-PD-1, anti-PD-L1 or anti-CTLA-4 therapy, and around 37% of the dose-escalation patients had previously received checkpoint inhibitors. Of the approximately 50 dose-escalation patients, hepatocellular carcinoma was present in around 20, melanoma in roughly 15, renal cell carcinoma in 9 and head and neck cancer in 9. Partial responses were achieved by three dose-escalation patients, of whom one had hepatocellular carcinoma and two had cutaneous melanoma. Intravenous ivuxolimab was administered to patients every 2 weeks at six dose levels: 0.01, 0.1, 0.3, 1.5, 3 and 10 mg/kg. The paper covers the monotherapy dose-escalation part of the phase I ivuxolimab trial, which included N ≈ 57 patients. The point of sequencing TCRbeta in the periphery was to test whether ivuxolimab changed TCR sequence diversity and drove clonal T-cell expansion.

With regard to this clone: Its antigen remains unidentified. Base qualities are not recorded, but no much larger clone differs from it by a single base.

What the work shows at the level of the full study, not this receptor alone: The antigen specificity of the peripheral T cells that underwent clonal expansion was not determined. After ivuxolimab, more expanded clones were found on average in CD8+ T cells than in CD4+ T cells. Low levels of normalized T-cell clonal expansion were also seen in some patients who did not respond. Partial responders in the 0.1-3.0 mg/kg groups had among the lowest normalized peripheral clonal expansion, especially among CD8+ T cells. At doses of 0.1 to 3.0 mg/kg, clonal expansion of both CD4+ and CD8+ T cells in blood was seen between baseline and week 6.

Patients with a history of autoimmune disease or receiving systemic immunosuppression were excluded from the trial. Peripheral blood for TCR sequencing was collected from all dose cohorts at baseline, on cycle 4 day 1, and on cycle 7 day 1. Samples came from an open-label, multicenter, first-in-human phase I dose-escalation trial of ivuxolimab. Adults with locally advanced or metastatic head and neck squamous cell, hepatocellular, melanoma or renal cell carcinoma were enrolled in the trial. CD4+ and CD8+ T cells were sorted separately from peripheral blood before TCR sequencing. To sequence the TCRbeta CDR3 region, genomic DNA was isolated from the sorted cells. TCRbeta CDR3 regions were sequenced using the immunoSEQ Assay. In TCRdb, the immuneACCESS table is reduced to in-frame sequences with V and J assigned. These tables do not hold every clone; where another copy was compared, an unresolved V gene accounts for under half, and the others remain unexplained. The sample table lists 80,000 to 95,000 clones, approximately 88% of them with a count of one. Together, the top ten hold about 1.3% of the sample.

This TCR came from an adult with an advanced solid tumor such as melanoma, head and neck, liver or kidney cancer. The sequences come from CD4+ or CD8+ T cells sorted from blood, collected in a trial of the OX40 agonist ivuxolimab.

The CDR3 reads as follows: CASSPVGPETQYF. The bases read TGTGCCAGCAGCCCGGTGGGCCCGGAGACCCAGTACTTC. The rearranged segments are TRBV7-3 and TRBJ2-5, with an unclear D gene assignment. The CDR1 and CDR2 encoded by the germline V gene are SGHTA and FQGTGA. Spanning cysteine to phenylalanine, the CDR3 consists of 13 amino acids. Only the CDR3 DNA stays, 39 bases, in frame from base 1. V lost 5 bases and J lost 5 bases; the stretch between them is 12 bases long.